Listed below are T cell receptor beta chains from one sample, sequenced in a study of regulatory T cells in long-lasting Graves disease. TCRdb redid the calling of the multiplex PCR reads with MiXCR, one entry per CDR3 protein. This sample has approximately 350,000 distinct CDR3 sequences; roughly 17% occur once, and the top ten carry 20% to 25%. A further study also used this sample, focusing on T cells in Graves' hyperthyroidism and ophthalmopathy.

The starting material was peripheral blood mononuclear cells (PBMCs), obtained at new diagnosis, from a patient treated with antithyroid drugs. The source is a woman younger than 35 with Graves disease. CDR3s leave out the opening cysteine and the closing phenylalanine or tryptophan.

>TRBV10-3
AISPQDGSTDTQY
>TRBV5-1
ASSAYGQGAQSYNSPLH
>TRBV7-6
ASSLASGLGTDTQY
>TRBV18
ASSPPGTVEQY
>TRBV28
ASSFSGTRYEQY
>TRBV30
AWSGGQEAQY
>TRBV2
ASRGDQETQY
>TRBV2
ASSGRLAGYNEQF
>TRBV28
ASGRGNT
>TRBV15
ATSRAGYGYGYT
>TRBV20-1
SAAPLAGNYNEQF
>TRBV19
ASSIGRGTTEAF
>TRBV29-1
SAGTDRGYT